This TCR beta chain is drawn from a study of cytotoxic CD8 clonotypes in ibrutinib-treated CLL. About the research overall: Of the patients, about a dozen were relapsed/refractory, about 15 treatment-naive and roughly 17 IGHV unmutated. By median around 66 months, roughly 12 had progressed and about 15 stayed remitted; responses had been 2 complete and 24 partial.

The method was immunoSEQ multiplex PCR; TCRdb's version includes in-frame clones alone and lacks a portion of them. The sample yields approximately 84,000 clones, around 84% seen once. The source material was PBMCs, sampled before ibrutinib treatment. This TCR was recovered from a human donor with chronic lymphocytic leukemia.

CDR3 bases: TGTGCCAGTAGTATCGACAGGGGCTATGAGCAGTTCTTC. The encoded protein is CASSIDRGYEQFF. The chain carries TRBV19 and TRBJ2-1; TRBD1 matches at 8 bases. CDR1 is LNHDA and CDR2 is SQIVND in the germline V gene (reference sequence). CDR3 length: 13 residues. With V trimmed by 3 bases and J by 8 bases, 3 bases remained unmatched.